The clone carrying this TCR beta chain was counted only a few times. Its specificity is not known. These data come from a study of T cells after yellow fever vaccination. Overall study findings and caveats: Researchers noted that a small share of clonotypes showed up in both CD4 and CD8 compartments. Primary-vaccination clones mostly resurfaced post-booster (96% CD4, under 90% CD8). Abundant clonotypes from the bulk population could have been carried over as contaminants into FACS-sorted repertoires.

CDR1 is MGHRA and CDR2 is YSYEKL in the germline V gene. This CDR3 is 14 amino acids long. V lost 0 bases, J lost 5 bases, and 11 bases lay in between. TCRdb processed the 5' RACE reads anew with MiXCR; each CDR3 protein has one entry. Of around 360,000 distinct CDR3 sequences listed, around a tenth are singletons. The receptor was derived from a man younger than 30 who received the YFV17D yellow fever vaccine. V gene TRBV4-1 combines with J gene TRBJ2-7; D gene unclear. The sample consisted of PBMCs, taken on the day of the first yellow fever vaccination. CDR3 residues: CASSQDRKVHEQYF. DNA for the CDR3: TGCGCCAGCAGCCAAGATAGGAAGGTTCACGAGCAGTACTTC.